A single sample gave rise to the 20 T cell receptor beta chains below, sequenced in a study of vaccination effects on CD4 cells after COVID-19. Profiling relied on immunoSEQ multiplex PCR, and the TCRdb table lists in-frame clones only, not all of them. The sample lists 66,000 or so clones; 70% to 85% were seen once. Around day 10 of culture, CD4+ T cells were separated out. The participants, recipients of two vaccine doses, got either BNT162b2 or mRNA-1273. For these receptors, no antigen is known. Source: CD4+ T cells from PBMCs cultured without peptide, taken after COVID-19 vaccination. These receptors were collected from a human donor who received a COVID-19 vaccine.

This chain joins TRBV6-6 and TRBJ2-1; TRBD1 matches 7 bases. The length of the CDR3 is 15 residues. The junction had 9 bases not matched to a gene; V was cut back by 2 bases and J by 8 bases. From germline, CDR1 is MNHNY and CDR2 SVGAGI (reference sequence). CDR3 nucleotides: TGTGCCAGCAGTTACCCGGGACAGAGCTTCCATGAGCAGTTCTTC. The encoded protein is CASSYPGQSFHEQFF.

This clone has just a few counts. The genes are TRBV6-6 and TRBJ1-2; weak D call: TRBD1 (5 bases). V was trimmed by 10 bases and J by 8 bases, leaving 17 bases between them. The CDR3 contains 12 residues. Germline loops: CDR1 MNHNY, CDR2 SVGAGI (reference sequence). The CDR3 sequence is CATQRGLGGYTF. DNA of the CDR3: TGTGCCACCCAACGGGGACTCGGCGGCTACACCTTC.

The rearrangement uses TRBV7-9 and TRBJ2-7; D unresolved. The V and J ends lost 5 bases and 4 bases respectively, with 6 bases between them. The germline V gene has CDR1 SEHNR and CDR2 FQNEAQ (reference sequence). This CDR3 comprises 11 residues. CDR3: CASSPIYEQYV. The CDR3 DNA follows: TGTGCCAGCAGCCCTATATACGAGCAGTACGTC.

This clone was seen only once. The V call is TRBV2, the J call TRBJ2-3, with no clear D. The length of the CDR3 is 15 residues. CDR1 is SNHLY, CDR2 FYNNEI, per germline. V lost 2 bases and J 1 base, leaving 10 bases between the germline ends. CDR3 in amino acids: CASSESPPGTDTQYF. As DNA, the CDR3 is TGTGCCAGCAGTGAAAGCCCACCCGGCACAGATACGCAGTATTTT. The entire variable domain, with the rest obtained from reference TRBV2 and TRBJ2-3, is as follows: EPEVTQTPSHQVTQMGQEVILRCVPISNHLYFYWYRQILGQKVEFLVSFYNNEISEKSEIFDDQFSVERPDGSNFTLKIRSTKLEDSAMYFCASSESPPGTDTQYFGPGTRLTVL.

The chain has TRBV6-5 and TRBJ2-2; 10 positions match TRBD1. V lost 2 bases to trimming and J lost 7 bases; unmatched junction nucleotides: 4. Germline CDR1 reads MNHEY; CDR2 reads SVGAGI. CDR3 length equals 15 residues. The DNA of the CDR3 is TGTGCCAGCAGTTACCTCAGGACAGGGGGCGGGGAGCTGTTTTTT. Its translation: CASSYLRTGGGELFF.

The chain links TRBV19 to TRBJ1-5; perhaps TRBD1 as D (5 bases). The V and J ends lost 1 base and 2 bases respectively, with 9 bases between them. Per the germline V gene, CDR1 is LNHDA and CDR2 is SQIVND (reference sequence). This CDR3 comprises 15 residues. CDR3 nucleotide sequence: TGTGCCAGTAGTATAGTAGTAGGGGGCAATCAGCCCCAGCATTTT. The encoded protein is CASSIVVGGNQPQHF.

The J gene is TRBJ1-2, the V gene TRBV28; D perhaps matches TRBD1 (6 bases). V gave up 8 bases and J gave up 4 bases, with 23 bases separating them. CDR1 and CDR2 (germline): MDHEN, SYDVKM. The CDR3 is 16 amino acids. Here the CDR3 reads CASLTLGGPELYGYTF. CDR3 sequence (DNA): TGTGCCAGCTTGACATTGGGGGGGCCTGAACTCTATGGCTACACCTTC.

V is TRBV2 and J is TRBJ2-6; 7 nucleotides line up with TRBD1. Germline lookup yields CDR1 SNHLY and CDR2 FYNNEI. The CDR3 sequence is 19 residues long. After removal of 7 bases from V and 0 bases from J, the junction contained 15 bases not matched to a gene. CDR3 nucleotides: TGTGCCAGCATCGCAGACAGGGCGCAGATAATCTCTGGGGCCAACGTCCTGACTTTC. Amino acid sequence: CASIADRAQIISGANVLTF.

The chain couples TRBV3-1 (or the pseudogene TRBV3-2) to TRBJ1-1; D remains unclear. The CDR3 runs 13 residues. V was shortened by 4 bases and J by 1 base, with 7 bases between the two germline ends. Germline CDR1 is LGHDT and CDR2 is YNNKEL (reference sequence). As DNA, the CDR3 is TGTGCCAGCAGCCCAACACGGAACACTGAAGCTTTCTTT. It is translated as CASSPTRNTEAFF.

This clone was found a few times. The chain has TRBV10-1 and TRBJ2-7; no definite D call. Per germline, CDR1 WNHNN and CDR2 SYGVQD (reference sequence). Between the trimmed V and J ends, which lost 3 bases and 2 bases, there was a span of 8 bases. The CDR3 has 13 residues. The CDR3 DNA reads as TGCGCCAGCAGTGAAGAACTTCCCTACGAGCAGTACGTC. Protein: CASSEELPYEQYV.

This clone occurred a few times. The chain has TRBV7-8 and TRBJ1-4, with TRBD1 matching 8 bases. Germline-derived CDR1 and CDR2 are SGHVS and FQNEAQ. V lost 5 bases and J lost 8; bases outside the gene matches: 10. The CDR3 consists of 15 residues. CDR3 coding DNA: TGTGCCAGCAGCCCCAACAGGGGGATAGGAGAAAAACTGTTTTTT. This gives the protein CASSPNRGIGEKLFF.

The chain employs TRBV7-2 and TRBJ1-2; TRBD1 agrees at 7 bases. The CDR3 covers 16 residues. The germline V gene has CDR1 SGHTA and CDR2 FQGNSA. V lost 8 bases, J lost 0 bases, and 12 bases stayed unmatched. CDR3: CASGTEGHATNYGYTF. The CDR3 region has the DNA TGTGCCAGCGGGACAGAGGGACACGCCACTAACTATGGCTACACCTTC.

The V and J genes are TRBV2 and TRBJ1-1; unclear D gene. Looked up from germline, CDR1 is SNHLY and CDR2 is FYNNEI. V was shortened by 7 bases and J by 1 base, with 4 bases between the two germline ends. The CDR3 spans 11 residues. CDR3: CASNKNTEAFF. CDR3 in DNA: TGTGCCAGCAATAAGAACACTGAAGCTTTCTTT.

The V call is TRBV4-1, the J call TRBJ2-2, with a weak D call TRBD2 (6 bases). Per germline, CDR1 MGHRA and CDR2 YSYEKL. V lost 4 bases and J 6 bases, leaving 24 bases between the germline ends. The CDR3 contains 18 residues. This chain's CDR3 is CASSPQWASGRDSGELFF. For the CDR3, the DNA is TGCGCCAGCAGCCCTCAATGGGCCTCCGGCAGGGACTCCGGGGAGCTGTTTTTT.

The gene calls are TRBV19 and TRBJ1-5, with TRBD1 matching over 11 bases. The germline gives CDR1 LNHDA, CDR2 SQIVND (reference sequence). This CDR3 has 16 residues. Germline trimming cut 3 bases from V and 4 bases from J; bases unmatched to any gene: 5. As DNA, the CDR3 is TGTGCCAGTAGTATTAGGACAGGGGGCGAAAATCAGCCCCAGCATTTT. This translates into CASSIRTGGENQPQHF.

This CDR3 reads CARSLRGETQYF. DNA of the CDR3: TGTGCCAGAAGCTTAAGGGGTGAGACCCAGTACTTC. The rearrangement joins TRBV5-3 to TRBJ2-5, with D perhaps TRBD1 (5 bases). TRBV5-3 is classed as an ORF, of uncertain function. V shed 2 bases and J shed 5 bases, with 7 bases lying between them. The CDR3 is 12 residues long.

The chain employs TRBV5-1 and TRBJ2-3; weak D call: TRBD2 (5 bases). V was cut by 4 bases and J by 9 bases, with 21 bases left in between. The CDR3 extends over 15 amino acids. CDR1 SGHRS and CDR2 YFSETQ come from the germline V gene. The CDR3 loop is CASSLRGTVKATQYF. The DNA for the CDR3 is TGCGCCAGCAGCCTCCGGGGAACGGTAAAAGCCACGCAGTATTTT.

J is TRBJ1-2 and V is TRBV2; D is perhaps TRBD1 (6 bases). Germline V CDR1 and CDR2: SNHLY, FYNNEI. The CDR3 contains 15 residues. CDR3 residues: CAGRRGKASNYGYTF. The CDR3 DNA sequence: TGTGCTGGCCGGAGGGGGAAGGCTAGCAACTATGGCTACACCTTC.

The V and J genes are TRBV4-1 and TRBJ2-5; D is perhaps TRBD2 (6 bases). The CDR3 consists of 16 residues. V lost 2 bases and J 3 bases, leaving 16 bases between the germline ends. Germline lookup yields CDR1 MGHRA and CDR2 YSYEKL. The CDR3 here is CASSQSSTRLEETQYF. Written as DNA, the CDR3 is TGCGCCAGCAGCCAATCATCGACGAGACTAGAAGAGACCCAGTACTTC.

The CDR3 DNA sequence: TGTGCCAGCAGTTTCGGGAGGGGTCAGCCCCAGCATTTT. Translated, it gives CASSFGRGQPQHF. The genes are TRBV2 and TRBJ1-5; tentative D call: TRBD1 (5 bases). Germline CDR1 reads SNHLY; CDR2 reads FYNNEI. V lost 5 bases and J 6 bases, leaving 11 bases between the germline ends. The CDR3 covers 13 residues. Based on the CDR3 plus reference TRBV2 and TRBJ1-5, the full variable domain is EPEVTQTPSHQVTQMGQEVILRCVPISNHLYFYWYRQILGQKVEFLVSFYNNEISEKSEIFDDQFSVERPDGSNFTLKIRSTKLEDSAMYFCASSFGRGQPQHFGDGTRLSIL.